A single sample gave rise to the 21 T cell receptor beta chains below, sequenced in a study of CD8+CD57+ T cells in acquired aplastic anemia. According to the study, genomic DNA was the template for TCR beta VDJ and CDR3 profiling. TCRdb ran MiXCR on the reads and lists one entry per CDR3 protein. The sample consists of under 200,000 distinct CDR3 sequences, 40% to 55% of them appearing once. Only patients with CD8+CD57+ cell expansion on flow cytometry were chosen for sequencing. The sequenced sample was sorted CD4+, CD8+, or CD8+CD57+ T cells (not recorded which) from PBMCs. The receptors here all came from a human donor with aplastic anemia.

This chain links TRBV2 with TRBJ1-2; 9 nucleotides agree with TRBD1. CDR3 size: 13 residues. J was trimmed by 7 bases and V by 6 bases; bases with no gene match: 6. CDR1 is SNHLY, CDR2 FYNNEI, per germline. The CDR3 sequence is CASSGDRVSGYTF. Written as DNA, the CDR3 is TGTGCCAGCAGCGGGGACAGGGTATCTGGCTACACCTTC.

The rearrangement links TRBV10-3 to TRBJ2-3, with 7 nucleotides matching TRBD2. Looked up from germline, CDR1 is ENHRY and CDR2 is SYGVKD. The CDR3 has 14 amino acids. The ends lost 0 bases at V and 6 bases at J; junction bases unmatched: 3. In DNA form, the CDR3 reads TGTGCCATCAGTGAGTCGGACGGGAGGGATACGCAGTATTTT. This sequence encodes CAISESDGRDTQYF.

The chain links TRBV2 to TRBJ2-2; 11 bases are shared with TRBD2. Germline loops: CDR1 SNHLY, CDR2 FYNNEI. The CDR3 runs to 18 residues. Trimming took 4 bases from V and 0 from J; bases not matched to a gene: 7. CDR3 region: CASSGLAGGLSNTGELFF. The CDR3 nucleotides read TGTGCCAGCAGTGGGCTAGCGGGGGGACTTTCGAACACCGGGGAGCTGTTTTTT.

Turning to this clonotype: A clone one base away is much larger, so this may be a read error. CDR3: CASNRGLRGGQFF. In nucleotides, the CDR3 is TGTGCCAGCAATAGGGGTCTGCGCGGTGGGCAGTTCTTC. The chain has TRBV12-3 or TRBV12-4 and TRBJ2-1, with D perhaps TRBD1 (5 bases). This CDR3 contains 13 residues. V lost 7 bases to trimming and J lost 12 bases, with 19 bases between them.

The chain couples TRBV15 to TRBJ1-2; D not certain. The germline CDR1 and CDR2 sequences are LNHNV and YYDKDF (reference sequence). This CDR3 has 15 amino acids. V lost 8 bases, J lost 0 bases, and 16 bases lay in between. DNA for the CDR3: TGTGCCACCTCCTCCCCGGGTACCGCTAACTATGGCTACACCTTC. The encoded protein is CATSSPGTANYGYTF.

The V call is TRBV2, the J call TRBJ2-6; 8 nucleotides match TRBD1. Germline V gene data show CDR1 as SNHLY and CDR2 as FYNNEI. Trimming cost V 8 bases and J 2 bases; bases outside gene matches: 2. This CDR3 is 14 amino acids long. CDR3 nucleotides: TGTGCCAGCCAGGACAGGGCTGGGGCCAACGTCCTGACTTTC. It encodes CASQDRAGANVLTF.

The rearrangement links TRBV19 to TRBJ1-6, with no clear D. The germline gives CDR1 LNHDA, CDR2 SQIVND (reference sequence). This CDR3 contains 13 residues. The germline V and J ends were trimmed by 10 bases and 3 bases, with 10 bases remaining between them. The CDR3 spells CATEADYNSPLHF. The CDR3 nucleotides are TGTGCCACCGAAGCAGACTATAATTCACCCCTCCACTTT. The complete variable domain, with remaining parts taken from reference TRBV19 and TRBJ1-6, reads DGGITQSPKYLFRKEGQNVTLSCEQNLNHDAMYWYRQDPGQGLRLIYYSQIVNDFQKGDIAEGYSVSREKKESFPLTVTSAQKNPTAFYLCATEADYNSPLHFGNGTRLTVT.

Comments on this clonotype: Its ends do not fully match the called genes, so a read error is possible. The CDR3 loop is CAGSLSAPGTASYGYTF. Here the CDR3 DNA reads TGTGCCGGCAGTTTATCAGCCCCCGGGACAGCCTCTTATGGCTACACCTTC. The chain recombines TRBV12-3 or TRBV12-4 with TRBJ1-2; 7 nucleotides agree with TRBD1. The CDR3 covers 17 residues.

The genes are TRBV18 and TRBJ1-2; possibly TRBD1 for D (5 bases). Trimming left V 2 bases short and J 6 bases short, with 19 bases between. The CDR3 has 16 residues. The germline gives CDR1 KGHSH, CDR2 LQKENI. The CDR3 DNA reads as TGTGCCAGCTCACCAGACAGTACCGTACGGGTGAATGGCTACACCTTC. Protein sequence: CASSPDSTVRVNGYTF.

Only one count was recorded for this clonotype. This may be a read error, as it is one base from a much larger clone. The chain recombines TRBV11-2 with TRBJ2-1; D remains unclear. Trimming took off 4 bases at V and 8 bases at J, with 15 bases between the two ends. The CDR3 loop spans 14 amino acids. Germline lookup yields CDR1 SGHAT and CDR2 FQNNGV. The CDR3 is CASSSFFRPDEQFF. Here the CDR3 DNA reads TGTGCCAGCAGCTCGTTCTTCCGACCGGATGAGCAGTTCTTC.

The genes are TRBV11-2 and TRBJ2-1; D not resolved. The V gene's germline CDR1 is SGHAT and CDR2 FQNNGV. Trimming removed 6 bases at V and 7 bases at J, with 19 bases between. CDR3 length equals 15 residues. CDR3 sequence: CASSTLVFIGNEQFF. The DNA for the CDR3 is TGTGCCAGCAGTACCCTAGTGTTTATAGGGAATGAGCAGTTCTTC.

V usage is TRBV7-8 and J usage is TRBJ2-7, with 14 nucleotides matching TRBD2. Germline CDR1 and CDR2: SGHVS and FQNEAQ. Germline trimming cut 5 bases from V and 6 bases from J; bases unmatched to any gene: 6. The CDR3 spans 15 residues. CDR3 DNA: TGTGCCAGCAGCCACGGACTAGCGGGAGGAAGCGAGCAGTACTTC. This sequence encodes CASSHGLAGGSEQYF.

The chain joins TRBV29-1 to TRBJ2-7, with D tentatively TRBD2 (6 bases). The CDR3 is 15 residues long. The V gene lost 0 bases and the J gene lost 2 bases, with 14 bases spanning the gap. Per the germline V gene, CDR1 is SQVTM and CDR2 is ANQGSEA. Here the CDR3 reads CSVEEPGGLPYEQYF. CDR3 nucleotides: TGCAGCGTTGAAGAGCCTGGAGGGCTCCCCTACGAGCAGTACTTC.

This clonotype came up a few times. J is TRBJ1-6 and V is TRBV19; TRBD1 matches at 7 bases. The V gene's germline CDR1 is LNHDA and CDR2 SQIVND (reference sequence). V lost 3 bases to trimming and J lost 7 bases; unmatched junction nucleotides: 3. This CDR3 has 14 residues. The CDR3 bases are TGTGCCAGTAGTATTCAGGGGGAAAATTCACCCCTCCACTTT. Its protein product is CASSIQGENSPLHF.

Many counts were recorded for this clonotype. This chain joins TRBV10-3 and TRBJ1-1; perhaps TRBD1 as D (6 bases). The V gene's germline CDR1 is ENHRY and CDR2 SYGVKD. The CDR3 has 15 amino acids. Trimming pared 2 bases from V and 3 bases from J, leaving 13 bases between. The CDR3 loop reads CAISENGGQDTEAFF. The CDR3 bases are TGTGCCATCAGTGAGAACGGGGGGCAAGACACTGAAGCTTTCTTT.

A note on this clonotype: A read error may explain this, as a much larger clone is one base away. The genes are TRBV9 and TRBJ2-1, with 11 bases that match TRBD2. V was pared by 2 bases and J by 3 bases, with 10 bases of the junction left unmatched. The CDR3 has 18 residues. The germline V gene encodes CDR1 SGDLS and CDR2 YYNGEE. In DNA form, the CDR3 reads TGTGCCAGCAGCGTCCCCTCTCTAGCGGGAGGCCGCTACAATGAGCAGTTCTTC. Its protein is CASSVPSLAGGRYNEQFF.

Ten or more counts support this clonotype. V usage is TRBV5-6 and J usage is TRBJ1-1; TRBD1 might be the D (6 bases). Germline-derived CDR1 and CDR2 are SGHDT and YYEEEE. V was cut by 0 bases and J by 1 base, with 10 bases left in between. This CDR3 comprises 15 residues. CDR3 protein: CASSLVTGQNTEAFF. As DNA, the CDR3 is TGTGCCAGCAGCTTGGTTACAGGGCAGAACACTGAAGCTTTCTTT.

The chain is built from TRBV6-1 and TRBJ2-4; maybe TRBD1 (6 bases). Trimming shortened V by 6 bases and J by 8 bases, and 11 bases separated the two germline ends. Germline CDR1 reads MNHNS; CDR2 reads SASEGT. This CDR3 region has 12 residues. For the CDR3, the DNA is TGTGCCAGCAGCAGGACAGCGGACATTCAGTACTTC. Translated: CASSRTADIQYF.

The chain recombines TRBV12-3 or TRBV12-4 with TRBJ1-6; D may be TRBD1 (5 bases). The length of the CDR3 is 14 residues. The V end lost 5 bases, the J end lost 10 bases, and 15 bases lay between the germline ends. CDR3 DNA: TGTGCCAGCAGTGGAACCGGGGCTAACTCACCCCTCCACTTT. This sequence encodes CASSGTGANSPLHF.

The sample holds a few counts of this clonotype. The chain couples TRBV19 to TRBJ2-4; 8 bases line up with TRBD2. CDR3 length equals 18 residues. V was pared by 7 bases and J by 9 bases, with 23 bases of the junction left unmatched. The germline gives CDR1 LNHDA, CDR2 SQIVND (reference sequence). This chain's CDR3 is CASTPSPRGGRPSGIQYF. As DNA, the CDR3 is TGTGCCAGTACCCCTTCTCCCCGGGGGGGGCGTCCGTCGGGCATTCAGTACTTC.

The chain joins TRBV20-1 to TRBJ2-1; D is uncertain. The CDR3 runs 11 residues. From germline, CDR1 is DFQATT and CDR2 SNEGSKA (reference sequence). The V gene lost 2 bases and the J gene lost 4 bases, with 3 bases spanning the gap. CDR3 sequence reads: CSARPYNEQFF. CDR3 in DNA: TGCAGTGCTAGACCATACAATGAGCAGTTCTTC.